This T cell receptor (beta chain) originates from a study of blood T cell repertoires in COVID-19. Authors' processing steps: Quantification of nucleated cells was approximated via reference gene primer amplification. Method: immunoSEQ multiplex PCR; TCRdb's copy keeps in-frame clones and lacks some. V, J and clone size were drawn from that table, and D and trimming were deduced from the DNA. Of 140,000 or so clones in the sample, 65% to 85% are singletons; the top ten hold approximately 8%. The CDR3 loop spans 13 amino acids. Per the germline V gene, CDR1 is LNHDA and CDR2 is SQIVND (reference sequence). Trimming cost V 5 bases and J 6 bases; bases outside gene matches: 3.

The V gene is TRBV19, the J gene TRBJ1-5; 8 bases are shared with TRBD1. The sequencing input was peripheral blood. The clonotype comes from a man aged 50 to 60 with active or convalescent COVID-19. Here the CDR3 DNA reads TGTGCCAGTAGTGAGGACAGGGCTCAGCCCCAGCATTTT. Translation: CASSEDRAQPQHF.